This T cell receptor beta chain was profiled in a study of technical replicates of blood from a few donors. Germline values: CDR1 MNHEY, CDR2 SMNVEV (reference sequence). The germline V and J ends were trimmed by 5 bases and 5 bases, with 15 bases remaining between them. CDR3 length: 14 amino acids. Produced via immunoSEQ multiplex PCR; TCRdb's table is partial and in-frame only. The sample lists some 11,000 clones, roughly three quarters occurring once. This rearrangement joins TRBV27 to TRBJ2-5; TRBD1 might be the D (6 bases). What was sequenced was PBMCs. The origin of this receptor is a human donor in good health. CDR3 amino acids: CASSDDAGVETQYF. As DNA, the CDR3 is TGTGCCAGCAGTGACGATGCAGGGGTGGAGACCCAGTACTTC.